The text below deals with one T cell receptor (beta chain). Its antigen is still unknown. Trimming removed 1 base at V and 2 bases at J, with 11 bases between. Germline values: CDR1 SEHNR, CDR2 FQNEAQ (reference sequence). This CDR3 spans 15 amino acids. This record belongs to a study of T-cell memory formation after mild COVID-19. Study in general: TCR clusters mostly belonged to single donors. General study findings and limits: Unconfirmed was the SARS-CoV-2 specificity of second-wave clones that peaked on day 37.

The 5'RACE method, run with constant-segment primers, produced TCR alpha and TCR beta cDNA libraries (carrying sample barcodes and UMIs). One entry per CDR3 protein, called by TCRdb with MiXCR from the 5' RACE reads. The sample shows about 130,000 distinct CDR3 sequences, 15% to 20% of them seen only once. The rearrangement uses TRBV7-9 and TRBJ1-2; no definite D call. The sequence was collected from an adult woman who had mild COVID-19 (a few samples of this study predate the infection). Cell type and time point are not known. Sample: PBMCs or a T cell subset sorted from them (not recorded which). The CDR3 coding sequence is TGTGCCAGCAGCTTAGAGCCGGGAATGAACTATGGCTACACCTTC. This codes for CASSLEPGMNYGYTF. The full variable domain, completed using reference TRBV7-9 and TRBJ1-2, is DTGVSQNPRHKITKRGQNVTFRCDPISEHNRLYWYRQTLGQGPEFLTYFQNEAQLEKSRLLSDRFSAERPKGSFSTLEIQRTEQGDSAMYLCASSLEPGMNYGYTFGSGTRLTVV.